These T cell receptor beta chains were read from a single sample in a study of blood T cell repertoires in COVID-19. The data were produced by immunoSEQ multiplex PCR, yet TCRdb's version contains in-frame clones alone and is incomplete. Here the sample spans around 60,000 clones, 70% to 90% being singletons. Sequences were obtained from peripheral blood. The receptors were gathered from a woman older than 75 with acute or convalescent COVID-19. CDR3s include the opening cysteine and the closing phenylalanine or tryptophan. The D gene is left open where the match is weak. Part of the rows lack a size; the others show once, few, many or a class for expanded clones.

>TRBJ2-7|14|TRBD1|NA|TRBV11-1
TGTGCCAGCAGCCCCGCAAGTAACAGGGGCGAGCAGTACTTC
CASSPASNRGEQYF
>TRBJ2-3|17|TRBD2|NA|TRBV11-3
TGTGCCAGCAGCCAATCCCCTCTAGCGGGGGCGGCAGATACGCAGTATTTT
CASSQSPLAGAADTQYF
>TRBJ1-2|15|NA|NA|TRBV6-2/TRBV6-3
TGTGCCAGCAGTGAGGCATGGAGGCTAGCTAATGGCTACACCTTC
CASSEAWRLANGYTF
>TRBJ1-5|14|TRBD1|NA|TRBV9
TGTGCCAGCAGCCCTGGACAGGGCGATCAGCCCCAGCATTTT
CASSPGQGDQPQHF
>TRBJ2-3|19|TRBD2|NA|TRBV6-1
TGTGCCAGCAGTGGTGGACTAGCGGGAGGGCGTAGGGCCACAGATACGCAGTATTTT
CASSGGLAGGRRATDTQYF
>TRBJ1-2|15|TRBD1|NA|TRBV7-2
TGTGCCAGCAGCTTGGACAGGGCCAGTTTTCATGGCTACACCTTC
CASSLDRASFHGYTF
>TRBJ2-2|16|TRBD2|NA|TRBV9
TGTGCCAGCAGCGGCCTTAGCGGGGGGGCGACCGGGGAGCTGTTTTTT
CASSGLSGGATGELFF
>TRBJ2-7|13|NA|NA|TRBV7-3
TGTGCCAGCAGCCCCGACCGCCTCGGGGAGCAGTACTTC
CASSPDRLGEQYF
>TRBJ1-1|16|TRBD1|NA|TRBV18
TGTGCCAGCTCACGTTCCCTGGACAGGGCGAACACTGAAGCTTTCTTT
CASSRSLDRANTEAFF
>TRBJ2-5|12|NA|NA|TRBV28
TGTGCCAGCAGCTCTACGGTGGAGACCCAGTACTTC
CASSSTVETQYF
>TRBJ1-5|12|NA|NA|TRBV21-1
TGTGCCAGCAGCAGGGAGCATCAGCCCCAGCATTTT
CASSREHQPQHF
>TRBJ2-4|16|TRBD2|NA|TRBV18
TGTGCCAGCTCACCGAAGTCTAGCGGGGGGGGTGACATTCAGTACTTC
CASSPKSSGGGDIQYF
>TRBJ1-1|14|NA|NA|TRBV7-9
TGTGCCAGCAGCTTAATGGCCGAAAACACTGAAGCTTTCTTT
CASSLMAENTEAFF
>TRBJ1-1|15|NA|NA|TRBV15
TGTGCCACCAGCAGAGATCGCGGCGGGACCACTGAAGCTTTCTTT
CATSRDRGGTTEAFF
>TRBJ1-2|17|NA|NA|TRBV1
TGCACCAGCAGCCCCGCCGGGGACAGGGCTAAGCCCTATGGCTACACCTTC
CTSSPAGDRAKPYGYTF
>TRBJ2-1|20|TRBD2|NA|TRBV23-1
TGCGCCAGCAGTCAATATAGGCTAGCGGGGGGATCCTTCCTTTACAATGAGCAGTTCTTC
CASSQYRLAGGSFLYNEQFF
>TRBJ2-1|12|NA|NA|TRBV19
TGTGCCAGTAGTGTTCTAGCCCATGAGCAGTTCTTC
CASSVLAHEQFF
>TRBJ1-2|16|NA|NA|TRBV5-1
TGCGCCAGCAGCTTAGATCAGGTCCTTAAGATCTATGGCTACACCTTC
CASSLDQVLKIYGYTF
>TRBJ1-5|14|NA|NA|TRBV7-3
TGTGCCAGCAGCCTTACAGGGTCCAATCAGCCCCAGCATTTT
CASSLTGSNQPQHF
>TRBJ2-5|15|NA|NA|TRBV10-3
TGTGCCATCAGTGGGGAAGGGGTCGTTTTGGAGACCCAGTACTTC
CAISGEGVVLETQYF
>TRBJ2-3|15|TRBD2|NA|TRBV18
TGTGCCAGCTCACCTAGCGGGAGGAGCACAGATACGCAGTATTTT
CASSPSGRSTDTQYF
>TRBJ1-1|15|NA|NA|TRBV5-4
TGTGCCAGCAGCGTAAGGGGGACTATGAACACTGAAGCTTTCTTT
CASSVRGTMNTEAFF
>TRBJ2-5|16|TRBD2|once|TRBV7-2
TGTGCCAGCAGCCCCCCGGGACTAGCGGGGCAAGAGACCCAGTACTTC
CASSPPGLAGQETQYF
>TRBJ2-1|12|NA|NA|TRBV30
TGTGCCTGGAGTGTAAGAGGTAGTGAGCAGTTCTTC
CAWSVRGSEQFF
>TRBJ2-3|17|TRBD2|NA|TRBV11-2
TGTGCCAGCAGCTTAGGATTTCTGGCGGGAGTGGCAGATACGCAGTATTTT
CASSLGFLAGVADTQYF
>TRBJ1-5|15|TRBD1|NA|TRBV19
TGTGCCAGTAGTATTGAGGACAGGGCGGGTCAGCCCCAGCATTTT
CASSIEDRAGQPQHF
>TRBJ2-1|19|TRBD2|NA|TRBV4-2
TGTGCCAGCAGCCAGAGGACTAGCGGGGGGGCTACCTCCTACAATGAGCAGTTCTTC
CASSQRTSGGATSYNEQFF
>TRBJ2-7|14|TRBD1|NA|TRBV5-1
TGCGCCAGCAGCGTGACAGGGTGGAGCGGCGAGCAGTACTTC
CASSVTGWSGEQYF